This TCR beta chain was sequenced in a study of human T cells and chemical hapten exposure. TCRdb re-derived calls from the RACE reads in MiXCR, one entry per CDR3 protein. The table shows about 77,000 distinct CDR3 sequences, with about 8.6% occurring only once. This clonotype came up many times. Time point reported: healthy volunteer bleed at 6 weeks. Someone pulled total RNA out of unfractionated whole blood. The ends were cut back, 0 bases at V and 7 bases at J, with 10 bases in the middle. CDR1 and CDR2 from the germline V gene are SGHRS and YFSETQ. This CDR3 is built from 14 residues. The receptor was isolated from a female donor in good health. Some clones in this sample may be carry-over from other donors' samples. Material: whole blood. The rearrangement uses TRBV5-1 and TRBJ2-2; D possibly corresponds to TRBD2 (5 bases). The CDR3 loop reads CASSLAQAGGELFF. CDR3 nucleotides: TGCGCCAGCAGCTTGGCTCAGGCGGGCGGGGAGCTGTTTTTT.